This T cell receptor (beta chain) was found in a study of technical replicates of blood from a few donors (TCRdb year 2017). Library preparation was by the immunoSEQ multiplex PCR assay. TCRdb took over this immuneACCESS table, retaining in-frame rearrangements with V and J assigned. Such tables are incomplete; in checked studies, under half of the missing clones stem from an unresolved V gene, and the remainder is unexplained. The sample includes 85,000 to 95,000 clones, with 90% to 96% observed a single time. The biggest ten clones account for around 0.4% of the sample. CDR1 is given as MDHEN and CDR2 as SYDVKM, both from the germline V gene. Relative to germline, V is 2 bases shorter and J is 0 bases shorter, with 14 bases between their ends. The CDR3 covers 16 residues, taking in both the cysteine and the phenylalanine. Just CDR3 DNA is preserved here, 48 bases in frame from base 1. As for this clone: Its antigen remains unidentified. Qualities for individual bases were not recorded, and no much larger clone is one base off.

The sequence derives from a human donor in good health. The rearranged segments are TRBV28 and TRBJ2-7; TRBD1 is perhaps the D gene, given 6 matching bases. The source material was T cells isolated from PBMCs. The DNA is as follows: TGTGCCAGCAGTTTAAGAAACAGGGCCTCCTCCTACGAGCAGTACTTC. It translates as CASSLRNRASSYEQYF.